Described below is a single T cell receptor beta chain sequence and its context. No cognate antigen has been identified for it. No per-base quality is available; no much larger clone lies one base away. These data belong to a study of blood T cell repertoires in COVID-19 (dated by TCRdb to the early 2020s). Concerning the study at large: Samples covering the acute and convalescent phases of COVID-19 were provided by collaborators in the United States, Italy and Spain. Where available, HLA class I and class II types were obtained from metadata supplied by the sample provider rather than from assay-based typing. Deeply sampled blood TCRbeta repertoires from subjects exposed to, actively infected with, or recovered from COVID-19 were included in the dataset. The repertoires were released in a freely available public database intended as a resource for research on the immune response to SARS-CoV-2. Nearly every sample came with metadata listing a de-identified subject ID, COVID-19 status, age in years and sex. The prospective study material was composed of cDNA or gDNA derived from T cells, B-cell-depleted T cells, or PBMCs. The samples were drawn from the first 160 participants of the ongoing ImmuneRACE study and from under 1,500 subjects provided by 6 global collaborators.

TCRbeta CDR3 regions were amplified from genomic DNA using the immunoSEQ Assay, a bias-controlled multiplex PCR. In the original analysis: Within the assay, amplification of reference gene primers was used to estimate how many nucleated cells each sample contained. To quantify the absolute abundance of each unique TCRbeta CDR3 rearrangement, sequence reads were collapsed and filtered. For each sample, productive Simpson clonality was calculated by taking the square root of Simpson's diversity index across productive rearrangements. Not all clones reach the TCRdb copy of this immuneACCESS table, which keeps in-frame sequences only. Checked studies attribute under half of the gap to unresolved V genes and leave the rest unexplained. D and trimming were read from the DNA, whereas the V and J calls and clone size are those reported in that table. This sample gives 210,000 or so clones in total; about 91% of them show up just once. The top ten hold under 1.5% of the sample.

From its cysteine to its phenylalanine, the CDR3 spans 12 amino acids. The kept DNA is CDR3 alone, 36 bases in frame from the first base. V is reduced by 1 base and J by 14 bases, leaving a spacing of 14 bases between them. Based on the germline V gene (reference sequence), the CDR1 and CDR2 sequences are LGHDT and YNNKEL. Results the study describes overall, beyond this receptor: How much clinical and demographic metadata was included differed by source and by participant, and the metadata was provided uncurated.

Each collaborating institution followed its own protocols to collect whole blood in K2EDTA tubes. For TCRbeta analysis, collaborators shipped samples in one of three forms: frozen whole blood, isolated PBMCs, or DNA extracted from either of those sample types. This receptor was identified in a man younger than 40 with acute or convalescent COVID-19. Material: peripheral blood. Recombination linked TRBV3-1 (or the pseudogene TRBV3-2) to TRBJ1-1, with the D gene uncertain. The DNA reads TGTGCCAGCAGCCAAGCGGGAGGCGTAATCTTCTTT. This translates into CASSQAGGVIFF.